These T cell receptor beta chains were read from a single sample in a study of blood T cell repertoires in COVID-19. Sequencing was performed with immunoSEQ multiplex PCR; in TCRdb, only in-frame clones are kept and a portion is missing. The table lists about 30,000 clones, more than 85% of them singletons. The sample consisted of peripheral blood. Every receptor here comes from a human donor in a cohort sampled during active COVID-19. The donor label of this sample is uncertain. The CDR3 runs from the conserved cysteine through the conserved F or W. D genes are given only for firm matches. Clone size, where shown, is once, few, many, or a class for clones that have expanded.

j_gene | v_gene | d_gene | abundance | CDR3aa | CDR3nt
TRBJ2-7 | TRBV30 | NA | NA | CAWSLGGSSYEQYF | TGTGCCTGGAGTCTCGGGGGATCCTCCTACGAGCAGTACTTC
TRBJ2-7 | TRBV5-1 | NA | NA | CASNIQGANEQYF | TGCGCCAGCAACATACAGGGTGCCAACGAGCAGTACTTC
TRBJ2-2 | TRBV10-3 | TRBD2 | few | CAISPGSSGSIGELFF | TGTGCCATCAGTCCCGGTAGCAGCGGGAGTATCGGGGAGCTGTTTTTT
TRBJ2-2 | TRBV5-1 | NA | NA | CASGRPGLDTGELFF | TGCGCCAGCGGTCGTCCAGGGCTAGACACCGGGGAGCTGTTTTTT
TRBJ2-3 | TRBV5-4 | NA | few | CASSLDPGSTTDPLTDTQYF | TGTGCCAGCAGCTTGGATCCAGGGTCTACCACCGACCCTCTCACAGATACGCAGTATTTT
TRBJ1-1 | TRBV11-3 | NA | NA | CASSYRAVMNTEAFF | TGTGCCAGCAGCTACAGAGCTGTGATGAACACTGAAGCTTTCTTT
TRBJ2-3 | TRBV10-2 | NA | NA | CASTAADTQYF | TGCGCCAGCACTGCGGCAGATACGCAGTATTTT
TRBJ1-1 | TRBV5-4 | NA | NA | CASSLEVQNTEAFF | TGTGCCAGCAGCTTGGAAGTACAAAACACTGAAGCTTTCTTT
TRBJ1-4 | TRBV28 | TRBD1 | NA | CASSTDRTGTNEKLFF | TGTGCCAGCAGTACCGATCGGACAGGGACTAATGAAAAACTGTTTTTT
TRBJ2-2 | TRBV10-3 | TRBD1 | NA | CAISERTGGTGELFF | TGTGCCATCAGTGAGAGGACAGGGGGGACCGGGGAGCTGTTTTTT
TRBJ2-6 | TRBV6-5 | NA | NA | CASSYWRGANVLTF | TGTGCCAGCAGTTACTGGAGGGGGGCCAACGTCCTGACTTTC
TRBJ1-1 | TRBV5-4 | NA | NA | CASSSLQGTEAFF | TGTGCCAGCAGCTCGCTTCAGGGCACTGAAGCTTTCTTT
TRBJ2-1 | TRBV7-9 | TRBD2 | NA | CASSFSGRAEYNEQFF | TGTGCCAGCAGCTTCAGCGGGAGGGCGGAATACAATGAGCAGTTCTTC
TRBJ1-4 | TRBV30 | NA | NA | CAWSVLGEKLFF | TGTGCCTGGAGTGTACTCGGTGAAAAACTGTTTTTT
TRBJ1-1 | TRBV29-1 | NA | NA | CSVGAGPNTEAFF | TGCAGCGTTGGGGCAGGGCCGAACACTGAAGCTTTCTTT
TRBJ1-2 | TRBV5-1 | NA | NA | CASSSDKYGYTF | TGCGCCAGCAGCTCGGACAAGTATGGCTACACCTTC
TRBJ1-1 | TRBV28 | TRBD1 | NA | CASSVPGQGRTEAFF | TGTGCCAGCAGCGTCCCGGGACAGGGGCGGACTGAAGCTTTCTTT
TRBJ1-5 | TRBV27 | TRBD1 | NA | CASSSDRDSFFQPQHF | TGTGCCAGCAGTTCCGACAGGGACTCCTTCTTTCAGCCCCAGCATTTT
TRBJ2-1 | TRBV2 | NA | NA | CASSNKNEQFF | TGTGCCAGCAGTAACAAAAATGAGCAGTTCTTC
TRBJ1-5 | TRBV28 | TRBD1 | NA | CASKSLETGSNQPQHF | TGTGCCAGCAAGTCATTAGAGACAGGGAGCAATCAGCCCCAGCATTTT
TRBJ2-7 | TRBV5-1 | NA | NA | CASSFGNTASYEQYF | TGCGCCAGCAGCTTTGGTAACACCGCCTCCTACGAGCAGTACTTC
TRBJ2-1 | TRBV11-3 | TRBD2 | NA | CASSFSSGYNEQFF | TGTGCCAGCAGCTTTTCTAGCGGCTACAATGAGCAGTTCTTC
TRBJ2-2 | TRBV6-6 | NA | NA | CASSYSKPTNTGELFF | TGTGCCAGCAGTTACTCGAAGCCTACGAACACCGGGGAGCTGTTTTTT
TRBJ2-5 | TRBV3-1/TRBV3-2 | NA | NA | CASSQDMDSGLLETQYF | TGTGCCAGCAGCCAAGATATGGATAGCGGTCTTTTAGAGACCCAGTACTTC
TRBJ2-1 | TRBV11-2 | TRBD2 | NA | CASSLLGTSGDYNEQFF | TGTGCCAGCAGCCTGCTCGGGACTAGCGGGGATTACAATGAGCAGTTCTTC
TRBJ2-3 | TRBV29-1 | TRBD1 | NA | CSGETGATQYF | TGCAGCGGCGAGACAGGGGCTACGCAGTATTTT
TRBJ2-7 | TRBV12-3/TRBV12-4 | NA | NA | CASRPTRVHEQYF | TGTGCCAGCAGACCGACTAGGGTCCACGAGCAGTACTTC
TRBJ2-7 | TRBV12-5 | NA | NA | CASGLVRPPPGSYEQYF | TGTGCTAGTGGTTTGGTACGACCTCCTCCGGGTTCCTACGAGCAGTACTTC
TRBJ2-1 | TRBV25-1 | NA | NA | CASSESPGTYNEQFF | TGTGCCAGCAGTGAATCTCCAGGAACCTACAATGAGCAGTTCTTC
TRBJ1-4 | TRBV5-1 | NA | NA | CASSPGRNEKLFF | TGCGCCAGCAGCCCAGGGCGGAATGAAAAACTGTTTTTT
TRBJ2-1 | TRBV7-2 | NA | NA | CASSLVGGFYNEQFF | TGTGCCAGCAGCTTAGTTGGCGGATTCTACAATGAGCAGTTCTTC
TRBJ2-7 | TRBV5-6 | TRBD2 | NA | CASSLVLAGEQYF | TGTGCCAGCAGTCTCGTCCTAGCGGGCGAGCAGTACTTC